Included here is one T cell receptor (beta chain) sequence, with context. This specimen comes from a study of control samples from healthy donors and cancer patients. V was clipped by 0 bases and J by 0 bases, with 9 bases between them. The CDR3 extends over 15 amino acids. In germline, CDR1 is MGHRA, CDR2 YSYEKL. Here immunoSEQ multiplex PCR was the method, and the copy in TCRdb shows in-frame clones only, minus some. This listing includes fewer than 200,000 clones. The material sequenced was blood. The rearrangement joins TRBV4-1 to TRBJ2-7; unclear D gene. The receptor's source is a woman aged 25 to 39 in good health. CDR3 in amino acids: CASSQERTGSYEQYF. CDR3 bases: TGCGCCAGCAGCCAAGAAAGGACCGGCTCCTACGAGCAGTACTTC.